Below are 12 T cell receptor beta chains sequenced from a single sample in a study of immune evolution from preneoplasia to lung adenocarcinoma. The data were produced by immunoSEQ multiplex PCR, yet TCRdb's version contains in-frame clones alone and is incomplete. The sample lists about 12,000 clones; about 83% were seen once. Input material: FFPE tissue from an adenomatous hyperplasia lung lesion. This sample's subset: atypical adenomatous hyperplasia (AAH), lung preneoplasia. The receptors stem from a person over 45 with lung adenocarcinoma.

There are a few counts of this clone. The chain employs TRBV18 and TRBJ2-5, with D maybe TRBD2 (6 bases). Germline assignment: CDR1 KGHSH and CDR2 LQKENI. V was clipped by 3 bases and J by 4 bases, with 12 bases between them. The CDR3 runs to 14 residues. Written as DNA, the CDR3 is TGTGCCAGCTCACCGGTGCGGGATTTAGAGACCCAGTACTTC. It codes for CASSPVRDLETQYF.

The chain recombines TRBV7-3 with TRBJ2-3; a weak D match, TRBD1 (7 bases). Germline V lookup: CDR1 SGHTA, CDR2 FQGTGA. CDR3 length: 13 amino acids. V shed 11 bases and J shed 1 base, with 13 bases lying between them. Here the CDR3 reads CASGRGGTDTQYF. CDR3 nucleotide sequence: TGTGCCTCCGGCAGGGGGGGCACAGATACGCAGTATTTT.

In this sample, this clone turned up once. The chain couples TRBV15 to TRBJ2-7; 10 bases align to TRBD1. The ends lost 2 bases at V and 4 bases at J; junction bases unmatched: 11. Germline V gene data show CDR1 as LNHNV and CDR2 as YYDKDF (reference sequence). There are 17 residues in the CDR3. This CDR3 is CATSRSKGGDRGYEQYF. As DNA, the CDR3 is TGTGCCACCAGCAGATCAAAAGGCGGGGACAGGGGTTACGAGCAGTACTTC. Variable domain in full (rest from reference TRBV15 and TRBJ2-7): DAMVIQNPRYQVTQFGKPVTLSCSQTLNHNVMYWYQQKSSQAPKLLFHYYDKDFNNEADTPDNFQSRRPNTSFCFLDIRSPGLGDTAMYLCATSRSKGGDRGYEQYFGPGTRLTVT.

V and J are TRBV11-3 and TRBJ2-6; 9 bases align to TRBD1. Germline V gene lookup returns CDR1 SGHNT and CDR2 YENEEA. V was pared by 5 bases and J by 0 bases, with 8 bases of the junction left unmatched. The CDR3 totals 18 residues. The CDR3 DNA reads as TGTGCCAGCAGCCCGCGGGGGACAGGGTTCTCTGGGGCCAACGTCCTGACTTTC. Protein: CASSPRGTGFSGANVLTF.

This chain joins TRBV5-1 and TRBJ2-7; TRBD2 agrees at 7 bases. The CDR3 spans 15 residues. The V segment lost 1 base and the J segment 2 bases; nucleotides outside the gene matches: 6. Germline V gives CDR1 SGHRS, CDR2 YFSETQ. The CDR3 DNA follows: TGCGCCAGCAGCTTGTCTAGCGGACCTACCTACGAGCAGTACTTC. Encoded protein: CASSLSSGPTYEQYF.

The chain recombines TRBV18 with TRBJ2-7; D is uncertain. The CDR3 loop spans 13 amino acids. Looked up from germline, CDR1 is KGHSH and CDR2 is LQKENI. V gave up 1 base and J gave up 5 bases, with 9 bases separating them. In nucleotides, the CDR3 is TGTGCCAGCTCACCACGATGGTGGGACGAGCAGTACTTC. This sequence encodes CASSPRWWDEQYF.

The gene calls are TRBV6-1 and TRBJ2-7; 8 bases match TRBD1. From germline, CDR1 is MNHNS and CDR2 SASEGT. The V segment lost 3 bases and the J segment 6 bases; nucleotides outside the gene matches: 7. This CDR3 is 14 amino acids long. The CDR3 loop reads CASSERTGLGEQYF. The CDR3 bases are TGTGCCAGCAGTGAGAGGACAGGGCTAGGCGAGCAGTACTTC.

The CDR3 loop reads CASSPPEQEGRRKQYF. The CDR3 DNA is TGTGCCAGCTCACCACCGGAGCAGGAGGGCCGTCGGAAGCAGTACTTC. The rearrangement links TRBV18 to TRBJ2-7, with D perhaps TRBD2 (6 bases). The CDR3 runs 16 residues. Trimming removed 0 bases at V and 8 bases at J, with 20 bases between. The germline CDR1 and CDR2 sequences are KGHSH and LQKENI.

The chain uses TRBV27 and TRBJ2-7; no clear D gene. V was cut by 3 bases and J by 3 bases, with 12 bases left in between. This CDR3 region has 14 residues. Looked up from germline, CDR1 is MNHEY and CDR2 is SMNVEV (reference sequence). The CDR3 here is CASSFGYPVYEQYF. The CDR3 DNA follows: TGTGCCAGCAGTTTCGGGTACCCAGTCTACGAGCAGTACTTC.

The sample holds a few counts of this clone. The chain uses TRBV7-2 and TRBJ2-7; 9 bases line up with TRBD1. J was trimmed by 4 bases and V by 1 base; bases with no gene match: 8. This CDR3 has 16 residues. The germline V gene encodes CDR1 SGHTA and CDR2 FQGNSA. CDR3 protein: CASSLEGGTGFYEQYF. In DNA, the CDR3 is TGTGCCAGCAGCTTAGAAGGTGGGACAGGGTTTTACGAGCAGTACTTC.

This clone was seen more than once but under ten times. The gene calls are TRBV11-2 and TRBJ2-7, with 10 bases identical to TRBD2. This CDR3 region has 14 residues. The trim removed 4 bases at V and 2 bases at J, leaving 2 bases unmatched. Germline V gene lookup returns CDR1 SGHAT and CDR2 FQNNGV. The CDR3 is CASSYGLAAYEQYF. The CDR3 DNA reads TGTGCCAGCAGCTATGGACTAGCGGCCTACGAGCAGTACTTC.

CDR3: CASSEDRGRDTQYF. The DNA for the CDR3 is TGTGCCAGCAGTGAGGACAGGGGGCGAGATACGCAGTATTTT. The rearrangement links TRBV13 to TRBJ2-3; 11 nucleotides agree with TRBD1. Germline V gene sequence: CDR1 PRHDT, CDR2 FYEKMQ (reference sequence). This CDR3 is 14 amino acids long. V lost 6 bases, J lost 5 bases, and 4 bases stayed unmatched.